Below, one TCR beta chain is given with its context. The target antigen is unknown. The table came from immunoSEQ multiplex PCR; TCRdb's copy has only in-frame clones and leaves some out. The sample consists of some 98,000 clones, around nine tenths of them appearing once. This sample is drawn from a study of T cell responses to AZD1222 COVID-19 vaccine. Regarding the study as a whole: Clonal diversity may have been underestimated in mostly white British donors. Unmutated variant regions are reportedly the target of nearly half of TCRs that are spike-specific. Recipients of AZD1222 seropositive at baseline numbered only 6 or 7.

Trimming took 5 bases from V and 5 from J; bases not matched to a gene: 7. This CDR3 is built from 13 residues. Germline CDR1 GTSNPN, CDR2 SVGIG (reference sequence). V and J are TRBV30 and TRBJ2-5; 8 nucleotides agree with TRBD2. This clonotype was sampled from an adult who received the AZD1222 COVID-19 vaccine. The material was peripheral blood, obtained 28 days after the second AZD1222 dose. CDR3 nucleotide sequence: TGTGCCTGGTCACGGGAGGGCCCGGAGACCCAGTACTTC. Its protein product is CAWSREGPETQYF.